What follows is one T cell receptor (beta chain) and its context. From germline, CDR1 is SGHNT and CDR2 YYREEE (reference sequence). This CDR3 contains 16 residues. The V gene end was trimmed by 4 bases and the J gene end by 0 bases; junction bases not matched to a gene: 5. The sample is drawn from a study of shared clonotypes between healthy human individuals. Study background: There were three CD4 naive, three CD4 memory, two CD8 naive and one CD8 memory plates per donor.

Using immunoSEQ multiplex PCR, the repertoire was profiled, and TCRdb retains in-frame clones only, with some absent. This table holds about 1.4 million clones, about 96% found once. The chain is built from TRBV5-4 and TRBJ2-7; 12 positions match TRBD2. The specimen was naive CD4+ T cells sorted from blood. Subset here: CD45RA+ positively selected. This TCR came from a young man in good health. CDR3 in DNA: TGTGCCAGCAGCCCTGGACTAGCGGGGAACTCCTACGAGCAGTACTTC. Residues: CASSPGLAGNSYEQYF.